This TCR beta chain is drawn from a study of identical twins. TCRdb called the 5' RACE reads again in MiXCR, with one record for every CDR3 protein. The table lists 240,000 or so distinct CDR3 sequences, 5.5% to 7% of them singletons. Losses at the gene ends were 5 bases for V and 4 bases for J; bases not matched to a gene: 6. The CDR3 length is 16 residues. In germline, CDR1 is MNHEY, CDR2 SMNVEV (reference sequence). The same specimen was also included in a second study, on yellow fever vaccine responses in identical twins.

This TCR was sampled from a woman between 18 and 29 years old in good health. The V gene is TRBV27, the J gene TRBJ1-5, with TRBD1 identical over 12 bases. The source material was memory (CD45RO+) T cells sorted from blood. CDR3 sequence reads: CASSPWGQGANQPQHF. DNA for the CDR3: TGTGCCAGCAGTCCCTGGGGACAGGGGGCGAATCAGCCCCAGCATTTT.